This entry lists 10 T cell receptor beta chains sequenced from one sample in a study of blood T cells in healthy people across ages. Next came a second PCR, run for about 7 to 12 cycles, which used a sample-barcoded 5' primer along with a J-beta primer mix. TCRdb redid the calling of the 5' RACE reads with MiXCR, one entry per CDR3 protein. This table has some 640,000 distinct CDR3 sequences, approximately 30% appearing once. Sequenced sample: blood. These receptors originate from an elderly woman in good health.

The V and J genes are TRBV5-6 and TRBJ2-3; 15 bases line up with TRBD2. The V gene's germline CDR1 is SGHDT and CDR2 YYEEEE. This CDR3 is 15 amino acids long. V trimming: 4 bases; J trimming: 9 bases; junction bases outside the gene matches: 6. The DNA for the CDR3 is TGTGCCAGCAGCCAGGGACTAGCGGGAGGTCAGACGCAGTATTTT. This encodes CASSQGLAGGQTQYF.

This clonotype has a count of ten or more. J is TRBJ1-5 and V is TRBV12-3 or TRBV12-4, with D hard to call. Trimming shortened V by 6 bases and J by 1 base, and 10 bases separated the two germline ends. The CDR3 is 14 residues long. The CDR3 protein is CASSHPGSNQPQHF. The CDR3 DNA follows: TGTGCCAGCAGCCACCCTGGGAGCAATCAGCCCCAGCATTTT.

About this clonotype itself: A clone one base away is much larger, so this may be a read error. The rearrangement links TRBV7-8 to TRBJ1-2; TRBD1 agrees at 8 bases. V lost 0 bases and J lost 4; bases outside the gene matches: 4. This CDR3 comprises 15 residues. CDR1 is SGHVS, CDR2 FQNEAQ, per germline. DNA of the CDR3: TGTGCCAGCAGCTTAGCGGCAGGGGGCAGCTATGGCTACACCTTC. Protein: CASSLAAGGSYGYTF.

This clonotype was picked up many times. The rearrangement links TRBV4-1 to TRBJ2-5; the match to TRBD2 covers 8 bases. Trimming at V came to 0 bases and at J to 5 bases, leaving 5 bases not matched to a gene. In germline, CDR1 is MGHRA, CDR2 YSYEKL. The CDR3 is 15 residues long. CDR3 sequence (DNA): TGCGCCAGCAGCCAAGAAGGAGCGGGGGTGGAGACCCAGTACTTC. Translated, it gives CASSQEGAGVETQYF.

The chain employs TRBV6-1 and TRBJ1-3; 7 nucleotides match TRBD1. CDR1 MNHNS and CDR2 SASEGT come from the germline V gene. The CDR3 length is 17 residues. V was clipped by 10 bases and J by 0 bases; unmatched bases: 15. In DNA, the CDR3 is TGTGCCACCACTCCTTTTTTCCGGGACAGCTCTGGAAACACCATATATTTT. It yields the protein CATTPFFRDSSGNTIYF.

This clonotype was found many times. V is TRBV27 and J is TRBJ1-1, with D hard to call. V lost 4 bases and J 1 base, leaving 10 bases between the germline ends. The CDR3 sequence is 14 residues long. Germline CDR1 MNHEY, CDR2 SMNVEV (reference sequence). CDR3 DNA: TGTGCCAGCAGTTCCCGGCCGTCGAACACTGAAGCTTTCTTT. As protein: CASSSRPSNTEAFF.

This clonotype was seen repeatedly, ten times or more. This sequence joins TRBV7-9 and TRBJ1-1; 7 nucleotides line up with TRBD1. The CDR3 consists of 12 residues. Per the germline V gene, CDR1 is SEHNR and CDR2 is FQNEAQ (reference sequence). J lost 8 bases, V lost 5 bases, and 5 bases had no gene match. The CDR3 reads CASSQLDREAFF. CDR3 DNA: TGTGCCAGCAGCCAATTGGACAGGGAAGCTTTCTTT.

This clonotype has a handful of counts. One base away lies a much larger clone, so this may be a sequencing read error. The V and J genes are TRBV20-1 and TRBJ2-5; 8 bases match TRBD2. CDR1 and CDR2 (germline): DFQATT, SNEGSKA (reference sequence). With V trimmed by 5 bases and J by 11 bases, 16 bases remained unmatched. This CDR3 region has 14 residues. CDR3 DNA sequence: TGCAGTGCTGGAACGGGGGGGGATCGCAATGAGCAGTACTTC. Translating gives CSAGTGGDRNEQYF.

This clonotype was counted a few times. This CDR3 is CASCEGTSLSYEQYF. CDR3 DNA: TGTGCCAGCTGCGAGGGAACATCCCTATCCTACGAGCAGTACTTC. This chain links TRBV2 with TRBJ2-7; perhaps TRBD2 as D (5 bases). Per the germline V gene, CDR1 is SNHLY and CDR2 is FYNNEI. The CDR3 consists of 15 residues. V was trimmed by 8 bases and J by 1 base, leaving 18 bases between them.

This clonotype showed up just once. The chain is built from TRBV4-2 and TRBJ1-2; D possibly corresponds to TRBD1 (5 bases). The germline V gene has CDR1 LGHNA and CDR2 YNFKEQ. Trimming removed 0 bases from V and 6 bases from J, with 11 bases in between. This CDR3 spans 14 amino acids. The CDR3 DNA reads as TGTGCCAGCAGCCAAGAAGACAGAACCAATGGCTACACCTTC. It encodes CASSQEDRTNGYTF.